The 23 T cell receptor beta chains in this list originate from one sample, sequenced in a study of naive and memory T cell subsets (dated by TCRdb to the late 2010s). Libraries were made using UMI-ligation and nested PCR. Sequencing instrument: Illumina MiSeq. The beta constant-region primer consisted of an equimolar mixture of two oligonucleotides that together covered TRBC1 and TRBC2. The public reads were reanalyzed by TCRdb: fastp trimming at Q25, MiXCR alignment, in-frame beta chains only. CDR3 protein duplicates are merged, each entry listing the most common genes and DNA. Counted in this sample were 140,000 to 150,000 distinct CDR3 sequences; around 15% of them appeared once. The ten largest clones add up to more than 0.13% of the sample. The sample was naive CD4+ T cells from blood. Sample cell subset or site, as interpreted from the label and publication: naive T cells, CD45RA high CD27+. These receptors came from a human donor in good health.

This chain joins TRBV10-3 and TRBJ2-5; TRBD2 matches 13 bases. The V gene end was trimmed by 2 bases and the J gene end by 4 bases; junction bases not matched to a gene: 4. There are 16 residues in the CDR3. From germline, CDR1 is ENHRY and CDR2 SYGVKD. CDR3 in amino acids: CAISEGRLAGGETQYF. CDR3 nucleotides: TGTGCCATCAGTGAGGGCAGACTAGCGGGAGGAGAGACCCAGTACTTC.

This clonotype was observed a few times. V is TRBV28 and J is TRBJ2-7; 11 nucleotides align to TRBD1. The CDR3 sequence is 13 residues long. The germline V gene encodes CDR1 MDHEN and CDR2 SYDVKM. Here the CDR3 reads CALQGQGAYEQYF. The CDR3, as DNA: TGTGCTCTACAAGGACAGGGGGCTTACGAGCAGTACTTC. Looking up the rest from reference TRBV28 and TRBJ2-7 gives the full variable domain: DVKVTQSSRYLVKRTGEKVFLECVQDMDHENMFWYRQDPGLGLRLIYFSYDVKMKEKGDIPEGYSVSREKKERFSLILESASTNQTSMYLCALQGQGAYEQYFGPGTRLTVT.

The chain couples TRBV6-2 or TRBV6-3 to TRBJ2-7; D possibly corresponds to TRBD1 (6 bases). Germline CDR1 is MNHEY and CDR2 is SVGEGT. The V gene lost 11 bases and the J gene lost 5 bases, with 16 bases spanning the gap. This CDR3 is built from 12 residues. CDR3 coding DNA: TGTGCCGCCACCGGGACATTGAACGAGCAGTACTTC. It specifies CAATGTLNEQYF.

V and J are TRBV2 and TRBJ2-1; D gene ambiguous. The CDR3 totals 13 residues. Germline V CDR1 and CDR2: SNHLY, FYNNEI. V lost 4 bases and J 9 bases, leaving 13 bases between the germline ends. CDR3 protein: CASSGNGYGEQFF. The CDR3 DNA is TGTGCCAGCAGTGGAAACGGCTATGGTGAGCAGTTCTTC. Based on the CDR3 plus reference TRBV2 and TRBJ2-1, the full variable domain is EPEVTQTPSHQVTQMGQEVILRCVPISNHLYFYWYRQILGQKVEFLVSFYNNEISEKSEIFDDQFSVERPDGSNFTLKIRSTKLEDSAMYFCASSGNGYGEQFFGPGTRLTVL.

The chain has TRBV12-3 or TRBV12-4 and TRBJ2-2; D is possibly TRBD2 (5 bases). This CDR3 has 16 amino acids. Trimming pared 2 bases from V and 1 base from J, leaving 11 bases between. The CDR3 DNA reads TGTGCCAGCAGTTTAAGTTTGCGGGTGAACACCGGGGAGCTGTTTTTT. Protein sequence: CASSLSLRVNTGELFF.

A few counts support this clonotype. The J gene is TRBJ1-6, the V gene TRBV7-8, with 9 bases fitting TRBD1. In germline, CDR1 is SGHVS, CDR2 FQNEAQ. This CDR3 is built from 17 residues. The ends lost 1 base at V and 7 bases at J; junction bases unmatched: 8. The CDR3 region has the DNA TGTGCCAGCAGCTTAGAGGTTTGGGACAGGGTGAATTCACCCCTCCACTTT. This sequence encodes CASSLEVWDRVNSPLHF.

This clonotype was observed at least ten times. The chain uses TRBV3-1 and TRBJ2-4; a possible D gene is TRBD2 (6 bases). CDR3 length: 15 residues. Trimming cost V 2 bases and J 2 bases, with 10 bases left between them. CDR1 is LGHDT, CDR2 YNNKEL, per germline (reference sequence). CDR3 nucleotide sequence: TGTGCCAGCAGCCAAATAGCGGCAACCAAAAACATTCAGTACTTC. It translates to CASSQIAATKNIQYF.

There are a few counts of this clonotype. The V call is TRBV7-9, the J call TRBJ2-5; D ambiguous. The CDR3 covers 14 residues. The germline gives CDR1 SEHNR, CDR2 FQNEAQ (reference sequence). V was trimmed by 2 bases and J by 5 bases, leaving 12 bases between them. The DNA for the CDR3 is TGTGCCAGCAGCTTAACGATAGTCCTGGAGACCCAGTACTTC. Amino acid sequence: CASSLTIVLETQYF.

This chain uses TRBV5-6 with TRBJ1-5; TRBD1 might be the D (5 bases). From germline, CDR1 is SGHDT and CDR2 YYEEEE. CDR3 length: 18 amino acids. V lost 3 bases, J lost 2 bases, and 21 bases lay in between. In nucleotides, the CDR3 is TGTGCCAGCAGCTCGGGGCGGAGAAAGGGGTTGGGCAATCAGCCCCAGCATTTT. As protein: CASSSGRRKGLGNQPQHF. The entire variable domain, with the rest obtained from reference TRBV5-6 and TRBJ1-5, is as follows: DAGVTQSPTHLIKTRGQQVTLRCSPKSGHDTVSWYQQALGQGPQFIFQYYEEEERQRGNFPDRFSGHQFPNYSSELNVNALLLGDSALYLCASSSGRRKGLGNQPQHFGDGTRLSIL.

CDR3 bases: TGTGCCATCAGTTCACAGGGGGAGGTAAACACTGAAGCTTTCTTT. It is translated as CAISSQGEVNTEAFF. The chain is built from TRBV10-3 and TRBJ1-1, with TRBD1 matching over 8 bases. Trimming at V came to 5 bases and at J to 2 bases, leaving 7 bases not matched to a gene. From germline, CDR1 is ENHRY and CDR2 SYGVKD. This CDR3 spans 15 amino acids.

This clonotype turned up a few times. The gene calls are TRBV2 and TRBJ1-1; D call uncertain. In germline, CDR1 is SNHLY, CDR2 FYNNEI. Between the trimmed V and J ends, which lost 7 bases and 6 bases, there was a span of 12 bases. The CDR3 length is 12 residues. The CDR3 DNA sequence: TGTGCCAGCAACAATGACACCCCTGAAGCTTTCTTT. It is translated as CASNNDTPEAFF.

This CDR3 is CASSTGRGFETQYF. The CDR3 DNA reads TGTGCCAGTAGTACCGGACGTGGATTTGAGACCCAGTACTTC. The J gene is TRBJ2-5, the V gene TRBV19; no reliable D call. Between the trimmed V and J ends, which lost 4 bases and 5 bases, there was a span of 14 bases. The CDR3 totals 14 residues. CDR1 is LNHDA, CDR2 SQIVND, per germline (reference sequence).

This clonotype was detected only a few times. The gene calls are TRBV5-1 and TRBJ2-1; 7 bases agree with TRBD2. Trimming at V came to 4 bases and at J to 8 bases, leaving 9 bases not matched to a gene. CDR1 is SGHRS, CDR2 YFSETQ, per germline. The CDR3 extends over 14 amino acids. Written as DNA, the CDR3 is TGCGCCAGCAGCGGACGACTAGCTGTCGATGAGCAGTTCTTC. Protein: CASSGRLAVDEQFF.

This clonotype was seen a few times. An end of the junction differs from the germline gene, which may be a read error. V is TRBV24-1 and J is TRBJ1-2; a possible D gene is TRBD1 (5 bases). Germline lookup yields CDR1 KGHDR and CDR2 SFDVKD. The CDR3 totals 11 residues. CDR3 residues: CATSACRTRYF. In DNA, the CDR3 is TGTGCCACCAGTGCCTGCCGGACAAGATACTTC.

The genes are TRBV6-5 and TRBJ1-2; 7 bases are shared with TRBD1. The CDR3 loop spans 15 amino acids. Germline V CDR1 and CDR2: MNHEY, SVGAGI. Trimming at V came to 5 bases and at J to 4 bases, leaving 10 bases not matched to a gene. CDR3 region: CASSNLQGSGYGYTF. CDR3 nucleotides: TGTGCCAGCAGTAACTTACAGGGGTCTGGCTATGGCTACACCTTC.

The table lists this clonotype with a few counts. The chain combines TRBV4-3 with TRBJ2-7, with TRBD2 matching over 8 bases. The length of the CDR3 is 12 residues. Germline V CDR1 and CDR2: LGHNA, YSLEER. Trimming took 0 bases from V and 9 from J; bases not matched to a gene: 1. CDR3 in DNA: TGCGCCAGCAGCCAAGACGGACTAGCGCAGTACTTC. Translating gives CASSQDGLAQYF.

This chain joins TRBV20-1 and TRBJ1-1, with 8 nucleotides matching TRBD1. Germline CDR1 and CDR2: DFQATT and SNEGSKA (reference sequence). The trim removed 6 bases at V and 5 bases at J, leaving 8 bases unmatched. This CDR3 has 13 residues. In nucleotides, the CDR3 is TGCAGTGCCCTTAACAGGGGGGGGACTGAAGCTTTCTTT. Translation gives CSALNRGGTEAFF.

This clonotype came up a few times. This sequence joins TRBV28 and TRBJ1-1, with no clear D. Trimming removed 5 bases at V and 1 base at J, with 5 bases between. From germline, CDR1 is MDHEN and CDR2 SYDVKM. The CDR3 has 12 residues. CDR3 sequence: CASSNPNTEAFF. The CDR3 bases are TGTGCCAGCAGTAACCCGAACACTGAAGCTTTCTTT.

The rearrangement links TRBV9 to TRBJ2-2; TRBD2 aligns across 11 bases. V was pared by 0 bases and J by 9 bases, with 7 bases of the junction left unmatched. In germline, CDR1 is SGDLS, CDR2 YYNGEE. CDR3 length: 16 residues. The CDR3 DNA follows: TGTGCCAGCAGCGTAGAGGAGGGACTAGCGGATCGGGAGCTGTTTTTT. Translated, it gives CASSVEEGLADRELFF.

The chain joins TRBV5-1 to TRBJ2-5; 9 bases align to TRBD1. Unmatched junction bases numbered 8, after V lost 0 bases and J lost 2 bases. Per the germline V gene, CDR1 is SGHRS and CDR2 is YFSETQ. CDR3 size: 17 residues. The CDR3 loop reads CASSLAPGQGEQETQYF. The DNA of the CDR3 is TGCGCCAGCAGCTTGGCACCGGGACAGGGCGAACAAGAGACCCAGTACTTC.

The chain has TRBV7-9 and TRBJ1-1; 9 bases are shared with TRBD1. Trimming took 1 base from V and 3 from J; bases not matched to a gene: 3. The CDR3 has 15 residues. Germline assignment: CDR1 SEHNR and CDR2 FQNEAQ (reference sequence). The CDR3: CASSLGDRDHTEAFF. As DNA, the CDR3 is TGTGCCAGCAGCTTAGGGGACAGGGATCACACTGAAGCTTTCTTT.

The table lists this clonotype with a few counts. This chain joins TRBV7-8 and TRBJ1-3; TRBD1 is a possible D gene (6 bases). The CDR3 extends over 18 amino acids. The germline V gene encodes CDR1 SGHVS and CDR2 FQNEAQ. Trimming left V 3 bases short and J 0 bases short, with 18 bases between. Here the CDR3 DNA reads TGTGCCAGCAGCTTTCAATTAAACAGGGCCGGCTCTGGAAACACCATATATTTT. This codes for CASSFQLNRAGSGNTIYF.

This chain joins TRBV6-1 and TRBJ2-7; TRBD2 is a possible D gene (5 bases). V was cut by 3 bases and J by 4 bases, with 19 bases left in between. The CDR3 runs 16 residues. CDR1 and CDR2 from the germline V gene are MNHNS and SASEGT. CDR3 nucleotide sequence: TGTGCCAGCAGTGACCTTGGCACTAACGGGGAATACGAGCAGTACTTC. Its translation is CASSDLGTNGEYEQYF.